Listed here is a single T cell receptor (beta chain). Its antigen is not yet known. The record has no base qualities; no much larger clone is one base away. The germline V gene supplies CDR1 MDHEN and CDR2 SYDVKM. V and J lose 10 bases and 3 bases, and a span of 15 bases separates them. Counted from cysteine to phenylalanine, this CDR3 has 13 amino acids. Only the CDR3 DNA stays, 39 bases, in frame from base 1. The sample comes from a study of immune cell composition in non-small cell lung cancer (dated by TCRdb to the late 2010s). Broadly, across the study: To assign histologic subtype, which was mostly lung adenocarcinoma or squamous cell carcinoma, H&E was combined with p63, CK5, Napsin A and TTF-1 immunohistochemistry. TCR-beta sequencing from Adaptive Biotechnologies was done on around 34 paired sets of NSCLC tumour and non-adjacent lung specimens and on over 25 tumour-only specimens. For supplementary cohort #1, made up of 10 to 11 lung adenocarcinoma cases, paired tumour/lung TCR-beta sequencing was done and TIL populations were generated so that tumour reactivity could be assessed. The subtype comparisons left out a handful of tumour specimens with TCR-beta data because those specimens were rare histological subtypes.

TCR-beta CDR3 regions were amplified from genomic DNA by a two-step multiplex PCR, with the second step adding Illumina-compatible adaptors. TCR-beta immunosequencing was performed on an Illumina platform as a commercial immunoSEQ service. The paper's data handling went like this. Repertoires were described by productive clonality and by Top 10 Clones, which is the percentage of T-cell templates coming from the ten most frequent sequences. Values for productive clonality spanned 0 to 1, where a value of 1 indicated a monoclonal population. Sequences comprising at least 0.1% of tumour T-cell templates but absent from matched non-adjacent lung were defined as tumour-associated clones and were identified via log10 scatter plots. Student's t-tests were used for two-group comparisons, ANOVA was used for stages, and linear regression was used for relationships, with analyses conducted in GraphPad Prism7 and R. Held by TCRdb, this immuneACCESS table contains in-frame sequences only and omits some clones. Under half of the omission traces to an unresolved V gene where checked; the cause of the rest is unknown. D and trimming come from the DNA, and the V and J calls and clone size come from that table. This sample lists about 5,300 clones; approximately 90% were detected once. 5% to 6.5% of the sample comes from the top ten.

Paper-wide results and their limitations: In around ten adenocarcinoma cases, a strong correlation was found between maximal tumour-associated clone frequency and TIL tumour reactivity, whereas no such correlation was found between overall clonality and TIL tumour reactivity. Nearly half of NSCLC cases had tumour-associated clones >0.5%, found in 33% of adenocarcinomas compared with under 80% of squamous carcinomas. The reactivity cohort was only 9 to 11 cases, and tumour-reactive clones were not shown to share sequences with the dominant in vivo tumour-associated clones. Smoking pack-years did not significantly correlate with tumour TCR-beta clonality.

Non-adjacent lung tissue from the same patient, taken as far from the tumour as possible and at least 3 cm away, was used for the normal lung samples. Frozen aliquots of unsorted single-cell suspensions were used for genomic DNA extraction with the QIAamp DNA kit. Tissues were received within 2 hours of resection and processed immediately into single-cell suspensions. Tissue was mechanically dissociated and enzymatically digested with DNase I, collagenase I and hyaluronidase for less than 35 minutes at 37 °C, then filtered and RBC-lysed. Specimen: non-adjacent lung tissue. The TCR originated in a human donor with non-small cell lung cancer. Some clones in this sample may be carry-over from other donors' samples. The V and J genes are TRBV28 and TRBJ1-1; TRBD1 is a weak D gene call, 5 bases matching. The CDR3 in this case is CAIWGGGYTEAFF. The bases are TGTGCCATATGGGGCGGAGGGTACACTGAAGCTTTCTTT.